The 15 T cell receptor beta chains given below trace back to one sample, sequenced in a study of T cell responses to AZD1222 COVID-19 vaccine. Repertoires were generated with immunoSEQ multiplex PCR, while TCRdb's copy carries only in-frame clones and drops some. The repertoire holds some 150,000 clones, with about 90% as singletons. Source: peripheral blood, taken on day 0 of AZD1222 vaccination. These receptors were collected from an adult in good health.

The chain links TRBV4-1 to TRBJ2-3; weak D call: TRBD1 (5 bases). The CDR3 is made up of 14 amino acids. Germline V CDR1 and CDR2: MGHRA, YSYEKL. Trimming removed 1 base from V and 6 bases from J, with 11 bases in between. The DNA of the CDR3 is TGCGCCAGCAGCCAAGTACAGGCCTCGGATACGCAGTATTTT. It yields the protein CASSQVQASDTQYF.

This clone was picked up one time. In DNA form, the CDR3 reads TGTGCCAGCAGCTACGGGCTAGGGCTTCACAATGAGCAGTTCTTC. It translates to CASSYGLGLHNEQFF. The V call is TRBV7-6, the J call TRBJ2-1; D gene unclear. Germline V gene sequence: CDR1 SGHVS, CDR2 FNYEAQ. This CDR3 has 15 amino acids. Trimming took 4 bases from V and 5 from J, leaving 15 bases between them.

This CDR3 is CASSLYNEAFF. As DNA, the CDR3 is TGTGCCAGCAGCCTCTATAATGAAGCTTTCTTT. The chain combines TRBV6-5 with TRBJ1-1; D call uncertain. CDR1 is MNHEY, CDR2 SVGAGI, per germline. The CDR3 extends over 11 amino acids. V was clipped by 6 bases and J by 7 bases, with 9 bases between them.

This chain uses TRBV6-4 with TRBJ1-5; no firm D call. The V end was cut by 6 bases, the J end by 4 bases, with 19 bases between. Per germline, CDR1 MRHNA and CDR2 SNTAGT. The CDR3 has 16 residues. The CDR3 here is CASRTPGRAVNQPQHF. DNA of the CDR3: TGTGCCAGCAGGACCCCCGGGCGAGCCGTTAATCAGCCCCAGCATTTT.

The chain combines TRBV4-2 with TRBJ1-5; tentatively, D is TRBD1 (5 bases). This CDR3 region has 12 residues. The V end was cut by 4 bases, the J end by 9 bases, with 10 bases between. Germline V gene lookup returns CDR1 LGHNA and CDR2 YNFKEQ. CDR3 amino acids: CASSPLGGPQHF. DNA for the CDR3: TGTGCCAGCAGCCCCCTTGGGGGGCCCCAGCATTTT.

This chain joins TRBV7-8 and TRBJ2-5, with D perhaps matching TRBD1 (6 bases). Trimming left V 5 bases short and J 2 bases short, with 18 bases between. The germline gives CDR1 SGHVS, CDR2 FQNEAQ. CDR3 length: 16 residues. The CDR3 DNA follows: TGTGCCAGCAGCCCGACCGTGGACAGAAATCAAGAGACCCAGTACTTC. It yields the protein CASSPTVDRNQETQYF.

CDR3 nucleotide sequence: TGTGCCAGCAGCTTGAGTGGTGGCGAGCAGTACTTC. Translating it yields CASSLSGGEQYF. This chain connects TRBV5-6 to TRBJ2-7; D uncertain. Germline V lookup: CDR1 SGHDT, CDR2 YYEEEE. This CDR3 is built from 12 residues. The V end lost 1 base, the J end lost 6 bases, and 8 bases lay between the germline ends. Full variable domain (rest looked up from reference TRBV5-6 and TRBJ2-7): DAGVTQSPTHLIKTRGQQVTLRCSPKSGHDTVSWYQQALGQGPQFIFQYYEEEERQRGNFPDRFSGHQFPNYSSELNVNALLLGDSALYLCASSLSGGEQYFGPGTRLTVT.

The CDR3 loop is CATSSGIFNYGYTF. The CDR3 nucleotides are TGTGCCACCAGCTCGGGGATCTTCAACTATGGCTACACCTTC. The rearrangement uses TRBV15 and TRBJ1-2, with unresolved D. V lost 5 bases to trimming and J lost 2 bases, with 12 bases between them. The CDR3 has 14 residues. The germline V gene has CDR1 LNHNV and CDR2 YYDKDF (reference sequence).

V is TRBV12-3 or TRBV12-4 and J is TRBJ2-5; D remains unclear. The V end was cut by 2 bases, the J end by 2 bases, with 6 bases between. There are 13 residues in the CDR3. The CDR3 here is CASSLFAQETQYF. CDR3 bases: TGTGCCAGCAGTTTATTCGCGCAAGAGACCCAGTACTTC.

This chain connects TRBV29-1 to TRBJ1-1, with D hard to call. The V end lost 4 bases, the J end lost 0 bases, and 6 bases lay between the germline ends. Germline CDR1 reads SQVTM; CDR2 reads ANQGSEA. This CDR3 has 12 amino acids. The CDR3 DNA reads TGCAGCGTTGTACCAATGAACACTGAAGCTTTCTTT. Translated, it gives CSVVPMNTEAFF.

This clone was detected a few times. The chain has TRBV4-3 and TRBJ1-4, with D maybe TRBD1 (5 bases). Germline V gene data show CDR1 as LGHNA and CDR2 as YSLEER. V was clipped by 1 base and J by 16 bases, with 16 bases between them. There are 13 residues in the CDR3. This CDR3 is CASSQVGKDIRFF. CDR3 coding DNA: TGCGCCAGCAGCCAAGTCGGAAAGGACATTAGGTTTTTT.

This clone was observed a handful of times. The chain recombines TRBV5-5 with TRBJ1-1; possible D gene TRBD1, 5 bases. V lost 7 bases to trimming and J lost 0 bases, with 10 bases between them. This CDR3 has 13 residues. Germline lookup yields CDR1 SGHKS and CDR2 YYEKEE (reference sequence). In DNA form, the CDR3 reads TGTGCCAGCGTGTGGGACTTGAACACTGAAGCTTTCTTT. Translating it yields CASVWDLNTEAFF.

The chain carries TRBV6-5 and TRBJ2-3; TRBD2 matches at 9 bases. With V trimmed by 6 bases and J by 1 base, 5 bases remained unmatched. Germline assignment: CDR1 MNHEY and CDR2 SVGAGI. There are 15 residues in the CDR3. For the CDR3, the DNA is TGTGCCAGCAGGGGGGGACTAGCAGGCACAGATACGCAGTATTTT. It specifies CASRGGLAGTDTQYF.

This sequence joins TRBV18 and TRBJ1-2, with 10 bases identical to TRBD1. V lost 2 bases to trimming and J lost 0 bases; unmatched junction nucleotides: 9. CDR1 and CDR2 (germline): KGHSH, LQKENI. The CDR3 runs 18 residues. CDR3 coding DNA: TGTGCCAGCTCACCAATACCGGGACAGGGGTGGGCTAACTATGGCTACACCTTC. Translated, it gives CASSPIPGQGWANYGYTF.

This CDR3 is CASSLSKPDRKAFF. CDR3 sequence (DNA): TGTGCCAGCAGCTTATCCAAACCGGACAGAAAAGCTTTCTTT. V and J are TRBV7-8 and TRBJ1-1; weak D call: TRBD1 (6 bases). The V end lost 2 bases, the J end lost 9 bases, and 16 bases lay between the germline ends. The CDR3 is 14 amino acids. The germline V gene encodes CDR1 SGHVS and CDR2 FQNEAQ.